Below are 9 T cell receptor beta chains sequenced from a single sample in a study of T cells after yellow fever vaccination. In TCRdb, the 5' RACE reads were re-called with MiXCR into one record per CDR3 protein. The sample yields hundreds of thousands of distinct CDR3 sequences, about 14% seen once. This specimen was PBMCs, taken on the day of the yellow fever booster vaccination. The receptors derive from a man under 40 who received the YFV17D yellow fever vaccine.

V and J are TRBV5-1 and TRBJ2-7; D might be TRBD1 (5 bases). The CDR3 is 14 amino acids. Germline CDR1 is SGHRS and CDR2 is YFSETQ. V lost 3 bases and J 6 bases, leaving 16 bases between the germline ends. CDR3 protein: CASSSLSDSREQYF. The DNA of the CDR3 is TGCGCCAGCAGCTCATTATCAGACAGCCGCGAGCAGTACTTC.

This clonotype was found a few times. The V and J genes are TRBV27 and TRBJ2-1; the match to TRBD2 covers 9 bases. Germline V gives CDR1 MNHEY, CDR2 SMNVEV (reference sequence). This CDR3 is built from 15 residues. With V trimmed by 4 bases and J by 6 bases, 7 bases remained unmatched. The DNA for the CDR3 is TGTGCCAGCAGTTCCTATAGCGGGAGCCCCAATGAGCAGTTCTTC. This translates into CASSSYSGSPNEQFF.

The chain recombines TRBV10-3 with TRBJ2-2, with TRBD2 matching over 10 bases. This CDR3 contains 18 residues. The V gene's germline CDR1 is ENHRY and CDR2 SYGVKD. V was pared by 8 bases and J by 4 bases, with 16 bases of the junction left unmatched. The CDR3 protein is CAISGQTGLADSTGELFF. In nucleotides, the CDR3 is TGTGCCATCTCGGGGCAGACCGGACTAGCGGATAGCACCGGGGAGCTGTTTTTT.

This chain connects TRBV7-9 to TRBJ2-1; D unresolved. Germline-derived CDR1 and CDR2 are SEHNR and FQNEAQ (reference sequence). This CDR3 has 12 amino acids. Trimming removed 5 bases from V and 8 bases from J, with 10 bases in between. The chain's CDR3 is CASSRNPDEQFF. The CDR3 DNA reads as TGTGCCAGCAGCCGCAACCCGGATGAGCAGTTCTTC.

This clonotype occurred a few times. The V and J genes are TRBV12-3 or TRBV12-4 and TRBJ2-5; D is perhaps TRBD1 (5 bases). The ends were cut back, 0 bases at V and 1 base at J, with 21 bases in the middle. This CDR3 has 19 residues. CDR3: CASSLALFAVGQTQETQYF. For the CDR3, the DNA is TGTGCCAGCAGTTTAGCGCTATTCGCAGTCGGACAAACCCAAGAGACCCAGTACTTC.

There are a few counts of this clonotype. The chain is built from TRBV10-3 and TRBJ2-3; 7 bases fit TRBD1. Germline CDR1 reads ENHRY; CDR2 reads SYGVKD. V dropped 7 bases and J dropped 5; count of bases not matched to a gene: 9. The CDR3 runs to 14 residues. The CDR3 loop reads CAINPGNRGDTQYF. As DNA, the CDR3 is TGTGCCATCAACCCCGGGAACAGGGGAGATACGCAGTATTTT.

The chain joins TRBV9 to TRBJ2-7, with D possibly being TRBD1 or TRBD2 (5 bases each). The CDR3 runs to 16 residues. V lost 0 bases, J lost 7 bases, and 20 bases lay in between. Germline-derived CDR1 and CDR2 are SGDLS and YYNGEE. The CDR3 region has the DNA TGTGCCAGCAGCGTAGATCCCTGGGACCCCCTGGAAGAGCAGTACTTC. It codes for CASSVDPWDPLEEQYF.

The CDR3 DNA sequence: TGTGCCAGCAGATCCTGGGGGAAAGATATATATTTT. This translates into CASRSWGKDIYF. This sequence joins TRBV7-2 and TRBJ1-3; TRBD1 is a possible D gene (5 bases). From germline, CDR1 is SGHTA and CDR2 FQGNSA. V lost 6 bases, J lost 13 bases, and 16 bases lay in between. This CDR3 is built from 12 residues.

Worth noting for this clonotype: A junction end diverges from the germline sequence, so it may reflect a read error. The chain recombines TRBV5-1 with TRBJ2-5; possible D gene TRBD1, 5 bases. Per germline, CDR1 SGHRS and CDR2 YFSETQ. The length of the CDR3 is 13 residues. The CDR3 nucleotides read TGCGCCAGCAGCCCCAGGGTCGGAGAGACCCAGAACTTC. It translates to CASSPRVGETQNF.